Listed below are T cell receptor beta chains from one sample, sequenced in a study of T cells after yellow fever vaccination. Each CDR3 protein gets one entry after TCRdb re-called the 5' RACE reads with MiXCR. The table has some 550,000 distinct CDR3 sequences, 15% to 20% seen once. Sequenced here: PBMCs, sampled 15 days after the yellow fever booster vaccination. All receptors derive from a young man who received the YFV17D yellow fever vaccine. Both conserved end residues are part of each CDR3. A D gene is named only where the DNA matches it firmly. Not every row has a clone size; where given, it reads once, few, many or a size class.

V gene	J gene	clone size	D gene	CDR3 length	CDR3 protein	CDR3 DNA
TRBV20-1	TRBJ2-5	.	.	11	CSAKGKETQYF	TGCAGTGCTAAAGGGAAAGAGACCCAGTACTTC
TRBV6-2/TRBV6-3	TRBJ2-5	.	TRBD1	16	CASSYRGQGSAETQYF	TGTGCCAGCAGCTACCGGGGACAGGGAAGTGCAGAGACCCAGTACTTC
TRBV10-3	TRBJ2-5	few	TRBD2	13	CAISGLAGETQYF	TGTGCCATCAGCGGACTAGCGGGGGAGACCCAGTACTTC
TRBV20-1	TRBJ2-7	few	.	12	CSASVDSYEQYF	TGCAGTGCTAGCGTTGACTCCTACGAGCAGTACTTC
TRBV2	TRBJ2-7	.	.	12	CASGEGVGEQYF	TGTGCCAGCGGAGAGGGGGTAGGAGAGCAGTACTTC
TRBV7-2	TRBJ2-1	few	.	12	CASSLEPDEQFF	TGTGCCAGCAGCTTAGAGCCAGATGAGCAGTTCTTC
TRBV27	TRBJ2-3	.	TRBD1	17	CASSPDRASLFLDTQYF	TGTGCCAGCAGTCCAGACAGGGCTTCACTATTTCTAGATACGCAGTATTTT
TRBV7-9	TRBJ1-1	.	TRBD1	14	CASSWDSPNTEAFF	TGTGCCAGCAGTTGGGACAGCCCGAACACTGAAGCTTTCTTT
TRBV5-1	TRBJ2-1	.	.	13	CASSLGRPGEQFF	TGCGCCAGCAGCTTGGGCCGTCCCGGTGAGCAGTTCTTC
TRBV5-5	TRBJ1-1	few	.	15	CASSLVGVILTEAFF	TGTGCCAGCAGCTTGGTTGGGGTAATCTTGACTGAAGCTTTCTTT
TRBV7-2	TRBJ2-7	few	.	13	CASSSQVAYEQYF	TGTGCCAGCAGCTCCCAGGTAGCCTACGAGCAGTACTTC